This T cell receptor (beta chain) was profiled in a study of T cells in Graves' hyperthyroidism and ophthalmopathy. Deletions cut 5 bases from V and 8 bases from J, with 18 bases between. Per germline, CDR1 MNHNS and CDR2 SASEGT. The CDR3 has 15 residues. This clonotype was observed a few times. The antigen remains undetermined. Uncontrolled infections, other autoimmune diseases, pregnancy or lactation led to exclusion of patients. In making diagnoses, clinical symptoms, serum thyroxine and TRAb, thyroid ultrasound and orbital computed tomography were all used. Points from the study as a whole: Blood samples included most of the expanded thyroid clonotypes exceeding 0.001.

Researchers amplified the TCR beta CDR3 regions from RNA transcripts. In the first-round RT-PCR of the TCR CDR3, the HTBI primer set was used. From the multiplex PCR reads, TCRdb called clonotypes with MiXCR, one entry per CDR3 protein. The sample has 300,000 to 450,000 distinct CDR3 sequences, about 14% seen once. The chain links TRBV6-1 to TRBJ2-2, with a weak D call TRBD1 (5 bases). This receptor was taken from a woman in her sixties with Graves' hyperthyroidism. Sequences were obtained from blood. The CDR3 region is CASSSSNKGVGELFF. For the CDR3, the DNA is TGTGCCAGCAGTTCGTCCAATAAAGGGGTGGGGGAGCTGTTTTTT.